Listed here are 24 T cell receptor beta chains from one sample, sequenced in a study of T cell responses to AZD1222 COVID-19 vaccine (dated by TCRdb to the early 2020s). The library was obtained by the immunoSEQ multiplex PCR assay. What TCRdb holds here is the immuneACCESS table cut down to in-frame rearrangements. Part of the clones is not present; checked against another copy, under half of the missing clones reflect an unresolved V gene, and the others are unexplained. Present in this sample are about 130,000 clones, over 75% of which were seen just once. The top ten clonotypes cover less than 9% of the sample. In the paper's terms, the time point label means: baseline before first vaccination. Sample: peripheral blood, taken on day 0 of AZD1222 vaccination. All receptors derive from an adult in good health.

This clone was recorded only once. The chain has TRBV28 and TRBJ2-1; TRBD1 is a possible D gene (7 bases). The length of the CDR3 is 15 residues. Between the trimmed V and J ends, which lost 3 bases and 2 bases, there was a span of 11 bases. From germline, CDR1 is MDHEN and CDR2 SYDVKM. CDR3 sequence reads: CASSLGRGAYNEQFF. CDR3 DNA sequence: TGTGCCAGCAGTTTGGGCAGGGGGGCCTACAATGAGCAGTTCTTC.

V and J are TRBV5-1 and TRBJ2-5; D perhaps matches TRBD2 (7 bases). The CDR3 loop spans 15 amino acids. Trimming stripped 2 bases from V and 2 bases from J, with 13 bases between. Germline V CDR1 and CDR2: SGHRS, YFSETQ. The CDR3 nucleotides read TGCGCCAGCAGCTTACGGGGGCGGGGGCAAGAGACCCAGTACTTC. This encodes CASSLRGRGQETQYF.

The chain couples TRBV3-1 (or the pseudogene TRBV3-2) to TRBJ1-2, with D unresolved. The CDR3 extends over 16 amino acids. V was clipped by 5 bases and J by 1 base, with 17 bases between them. Germline CDR1 reads LGHDT; CDR2 reads YNNKEL (reference sequence). CDR3 loop: CASSDRAVRSNYGYTF. The CDR3 bases are TGTGCCAGCAGCGATCGGGCCGTCAGAAGTAACTATGGCTACACCTTC.

The chain joins TRBV9 to TRBJ1-2, with unresolved D. The CDR3 loop spans 12 amino acids. Trimming cost V 2 bases and J 10 bases, with 12 bases left between them. In germline, CDR1 is SGDLS, CDR2 YYNGEE. The CDR3 loop is CASSVDYGHYTF. CDR3 DNA: TGTGCCAGCAGCGTTGACTATGGCCACTACACCTTC.

The rearrangement uses TRBV7-3 and TRBJ2-1; 10 bases align to TRBD1. The V and J ends lost 3 bases and 8 bases, in that order; junction bases with no gene match: 4. Germline lookup yields CDR1 SGHTA and CDR2 FQGTGA. The CDR3 consists of 14 residues. The CDR3 here is CASSLGTGDHEQFF. The CDR3 nucleotides are TGTGCCAGCAGCTTGGGGACAGGGGATCATGAGCAGTTCTTC.

The V and J genes are TRBV9 and TRBJ1-1; TRBD1 might be the D (5 bases). Trimming removed 2 bases at V and 4 bases at J, with 12 bases between. CDR3 length: 14 amino acids. Germline V gives CDR1 SGDLS, CDR2 YYNGEE. DNA for the CDR3: TGTGCCAGCAGCGTTCACGGGGGGGGCACTGAAGCTTTCTTT. Its translation is CASSVHGGGTEAFF.

V gene TRBV5-1 combines with J gene TRBJ2-3; possibly TRBD1 or TRBD2 for D (6 bases each). Trimming left V 5 bases short and J 3 bases short, with 16 bases between. The CDR3 has 15 residues. Germline V gene sequence: CDR1 SGHRS, CDR2 YFSETQ. This CDR3 reads CASRPRGHGTDTQYF. The CDR3 DNA reads as TGCGCCAGCAGGCCCCGGGGGCATGGTACAGATACGCAGTATTTT. The whole variable domain, remainder taken from reference TRBV5-1 and TRBJ2-3, is KAGVTQTPRYLIKTRGQQVTLSCSPISGHRSVSWYQQTPGQGLQFLFEYFSETQRNKGNFPGRFSGRQFSNSRSEMNVSTLELGDSALYLCASRPRGHGTDTQYFGPGTRLTVL.

The gene calls are TRBV3-1 (or the pseudogene TRBV3-2) and TRBJ1-1; D might be TRBD1 (6 bases). Trimming took 5 bases from V and 4 from J, leaving 14 bases between them. CDR1 is LGHDT, CDR2 YNNKEL, per germline (reference sequence). The CDR3 runs 14 residues. The DNA of the CDR3 is TGTGCCAGCAGCGTGCAGGGGTCGGGCACTGAAGCTTTCTTT. This translates into CASSVQGSGTEAFF.

V is TRBV19 and J is TRBJ2-7, with TRBD1 matching 7 bases. The CDR3 extends over 13 amino acids. CDR1 and CDR2 (germline): LNHDA, SQIVND (reference sequence). Trimming took 7 bases from V and 1 from J; bases not matched to a gene: 4. The CDR3 region has the DNA TGTGCCAGTATGGGACAGAATTCCTACGAGCAGTACTTC. Translation: CASMGQNSYEQYF.

The genes are TRBV19 and TRBJ1-6, with 7 bases that match TRBD1. In germline, CDR1 is LNHDA, CDR2 SQIVND (reference sequence). The ends lost 9 bases at V and 0 bases at J; junction bases unmatched: 8. The CDR3 length is 16 residues. CDR3 in amino acids: CARRTGHSSYNSPLHF. The CDR3 DNA reads as TGTGCCAGGCGGACAGGCCACAGCTCCTATAATTCACCCCTCCACTTT.

V and J are TRBV18 and TRBJ2-3, with D unresolved. Germline V gene lookup returns CDR1 KGHSH and CDR2 LQKENI. The CDR3 extends over 15 amino acids. Deletions cut 6 bases from V and 4 bases from J, with 17 bases between. CDR3 residues: CASSPSALGADTQYF. CDR3 nucleotide sequence: TGTGCCAGCTCGCCGTCCGCTCTTGGAGCAGATACGCAGTATTTT.

The genes are TRBV6-6 and TRBJ2-4; the D gene could be TRBD1 or TRBD2 (5 bases each). This CDR3 spans 13 amino acids. V shed 2 bases and J shed 7 bases, with 9 bases lying between them. CDR1 MNHNY and CDR2 SVGAGI come from the germline V gene (reference sequence). The CDR3, as DNA: TGTGCCAGCAGTTACGCAGAGGGGAACATTCAGTACTTC. Protein product: CASSYAEGNIQYF.

The chain has TRBV6-5 and TRBJ2-5; TRBD1 matches 7 bases. This CDR3 region has 14 residues. V lost 1 base, J lost 4 bases, and 3 bases stayed unmatched. The germline V gene encodes CDR1 MNHEY and CDR2 SVGAGI. CDR3 nucleotide sequence: TGTGCCAGCAGTTACTTAGCAGGGGGAGAGACCCAGTACTTC. It codes for CASSYLAGGETQYF.

This chain uses TRBV28 with TRBJ1-5; no clear D gene. Trimming took 7 bases from V and 3 from J, leaving 7 bases between them. The CDR3 spans 12 residues. CDR1 is MDHEN and CDR2 is SYDVKM in the germline V gene. The CDR3 loop is CASNQDNQPQHF. CDR3 DNA sequence: TGTGCCAGCAACCAGGACAATCAGCCCCAGCATTTT.

The chain employs TRBV7-3 and TRBJ2-3; 7 bases fit TRBD1. Germline CDR1 and CDR2: SGHTA and FQGTGA. Unmatched junction bases numbered 4, after V lost 5 bases and J lost 5 bases. The CDR3 totals 13 residues. The CDR3 nucleotides read TGTGCCAGCAGCCAACAGGGGAAAGATACGCAGTATTTT. This encodes CASSQQGKDTQYF.

This chain joins TRBV7-9 and TRBJ1-2, with a possible D match to TRBD1 (6 bases). The CDR3 has 15 amino acids. V lost 2 bases and J 3 bases, leaving 13 bases between the germline ends. The germline V gene encodes CDR1 SEHNR and CDR2 FQNEAQ (reference sequence). CDR3: CASSLRGTSDYGYTF. CDR3 nucleotide sequence: TGTGCCAGCAGCTTAAGAGGGACATCAGACTATGGCTACACCTTC.

This clone occurred once. The J gene is TRBJ2-7, the V gene TRBV2; D is perhaps TRBD1 (5 bases). V shed 8 bases and J shed 7 bases, with 18 bases lying between them. The CDR3 covers 13 residues. The germline gives CDR1 SNHLY, CDR2 FYNNEI. The CDR3 sequence is CASPFGRVPEQYF. In nucleotides, the CDR3 is TGTGCCAGCCCTTTTGGCAGGGTGCCGGAGCAGTACTTC. The whole variable domain, filled in from reference TRBV2 and TRBJ2-7, reads EPEVTQTPSHQVTQMGQEVILRCVPISNHLYFYWYRQILGQKVEFLVSFYNNEISEKSEIFDDQFSVERPDGSNFTLKIRSTKLEDSAMYFCASPFGRVPEQYFGPGTRLTVT.

The V call is TRBV2, the J call TRBJ1-2; D is undetermined. The germline V gene has CDR1 SNHLY and CDR2 FYNNEI. The CDR3 is made up of 13 amino acids. Trimming left V 10 bases short and J 0 bases short, with 12 bases between. This CDR3 reads CATRGRANYGYTF. The CDR3 nucleotides are TGTGCCACCCGAGGCAGAGCTAACTATGGCTACACCTTC.

The rearrangement links TRBV9 to TRBJ1-2; D is unresolved. The germline V gene encodes CDR1 SGDLS and CDR2 YYNGEE. Trimming removed 0 bases at V and 7 bases at J, with 7 bases between. The CDR3 has 12 residues. CDR3 protein: CASSVGMGGYTF. CDR3 nucleotide sequence: TGTGCCAGCAGCGTAGGAATGGGTGGCTACACCTTC.

This sequence joins TRBV3-1 (or the pseudogene TRBV3-2) and TRBJ2-1, with 7 nucleotides matching TRBD1. Germline CDR1 is LGHDT and CDR2 is YNNKEL (reference sequence). This CDR3 spans 16 amino acids. J gave up 6 bases and V 3 bases, and 11 bases lay outside the gene matches. CDR3 nucleotide sequence: TGTGCCAGCAGCCACCTCGAGGGGGCAGCCAGCAATGAGCAGTTCTTC. This encodes CASSHLEGAASNEQFF.

A remark on this clone: Other DNA variants within this sample encode the same CDR3. The chain recombines TRBV19 with TRBJ1-1; possibly TRBD1 for D (5 bases). The CDR3 runs to 14 residues. Between the trimmed V and J ends, which lost 7 bases and 0 bases, there was a span of 12 bases. Per germline, CDR1 LNHDA and CDR2 SQIVND (reference sequence). This CDR3 is CASKAGGMNTEAFF. For the CDR3, the DNA is TGTGCCAGTAAGGCCGGGGGAATGAACACTGAAGCTTTCTTT.

The rearrangement links TRBV28 to TRBJ1-1; the D gene is possibly TRBD1 (5 bases). This CDR3 spans 12 amino acids. In germline, CDR1 is MDHEN, CDR2 SYDVKM. V lost 6 bases and J 6 bases, leaving 11 bases between the germline ends. The CDR3 nucleotides are TGTGCCAGCAGGCAGGGTGGCCCTGAAGCTTTCTTT. Translation: CASRQGGPEAFF. The full variable domain, rest sourced from reference TRBV28 and TRBJ1-1, is DVKVTQSSRYLVKRTGEKVFLECVQDMDHENMFWYRQDPGLGLRLIYFSYDVKMKEKGDIPEGYSVSREKKERFSLILESASTNQTSMYLCASRQGGPEAFFGQGTRLTVV.

V and J are TRBV6-5 and TRBJ1-6, with unresolved D. The V gene lost 11 bases and the J gene lost 10 bases, with 24 bases spanning the gap. The germline gives CDR1 MNHEY, CDR2 SVGAGI. This CDR3 region has 15 residues. The CDR3 reads CALRTLGSGWSPLHF. The CDR3 DNA reads as TGTGCCCTCCGAACCCTCGGCAGTGGCTGGTCACCCCTCCACTTT.

This chain joins TRBV5-1 and TRBJ1-1, with D possibly matching TRBD1 (5 bases). This CDR3 is 16 amino acids long. Germline V CDR1 and CDR2: SGHRS, YFSETQ. V lost 4 bases to trimming and J lost 3 bases, with 19 bases between them. CDR3 in amino acids: CASSPAGPREDTEAFF. The CDR3 DNA is TGCGCCAGCAGCCCGGCGGGACCCAGGGAGGACACTGAAGCTTTCTTT.